The subject of this entry is one TCR beta chain. Its antigen is as yet unknown. Trimming at V came to 2 bases and at J to 7 bases, leaving 9 bases not matched to a gene. This CDR3 has 15 amino acids. Germline CDR1 and CDR2: SGHAT and FQDESV (reference sequence). This sample stems from a study of regulatory T cells in long-lasting Graves disease. The study's findings and limits: Persistent disease preferred TRBV28, TRBJ1-2 and TRBJ2-5; new disease, TRBV20-1 and TRBJ2-1.

Regarding time point: newly diagnosed GD, antithyroid drugs for less than 3 months. Researchers made the TCR library from RNA that was extracted from PBMCs. Building the TCR beta libraries relied on iRepertoire HTBI primers, and CDR3 regions underwent Arm-PCR. One entry per CDR3 protein, called by TCRdb with MiXCR from the multiplex PCR reads. Among about 620,000 distinct CDR3 sequences listed, under 20% were seen once. These data also featured in a second study, about T cells in Graves' hyperthyroidism and ophthalmopathy. This second report adds: When the TCR CDR3 underwent first-round RT-PCR, the HTBI primer set was used. The blood repertoire included most of the expanded thyroid clonotypes above 0.001.

This sequence was found in a young woman with Graves disease. The chain couples TRBV11-1 to TRBJ2-5; 8 bases match TRBD1. Sequencing was performed on peripheral blood mononuclear cells (PBMCs), taken at new diagnosis, from a patient treated with antithyroid drugs. The CDR3 sequence: CASSLPTGDGTTQYF. The DNA of the CDR3 is TGTGCCAGCAGCTTACCGACAGGGGACGGAACGACCCAGTACTTC. The full variable domain, in which reference TRBV11-1 and TRBJ2-5 provide the parts outside the CDR3, is EAEVAQSPRYKITEKSQAVAFWCDPISGHATLYWYRQILGQGPELLVQFQDESVVDDSQLPKDRFSAERLKGVDSTLKIQPAELGDSAMYLCASSLPTGDGTTQYFGPGTRLLVL.